A selection of T cell receptor beta chains follows, all from one sample in a study of Ad26.COV2.S vaccination and SARS-CoV-2 variants. Method: immunoSEQ multiplex PCR; TCRdb's copy keeps in-frame clones and lacks some. There are about 680,000 clones in the sample; more than 80% occur only once, and roughly 1.5% lies in the top ten. Here the sequenced sample was peripheral blood, taken in a trial of Ad26.COV2.S vaccine versus placebo. These receptors were collected from a person aged 18-60 years who received the Ad26.COV2.S COVID-19 vaccine or a placebo. CDR3s include the opening cysteine and the closing phenylalanine or tryptophan. A D gene is named only where the DNA matches it firmly. The size field is filled for only some rows; it gives once, few, many or a size class.

clone size: few; V gene: TRBV4-3; D gene: .; J gene: TRBJ2-2; CDR3 protein: CASRNGGNTGELFF; CDR3 DNA: TGCGCCAGCCGGAACGGGGGGAACACCGGGGAGCTGTTTTTT
clone size: .; V gene: TRBV5-1; D gene: TRBD2; J gene: TRBJ2-3; CDR3 protein: CASSLVRLAATEGTDTQYF; CDR3 DNA: TGCGCCAGCAGCTTAGTACGACTAGCGGCCACGGAGGGTACAGATACGCAGTATTTT
clone size: .; V gene: TRBV19; D gene: .; J gene: TRBJ1-5; CDR3 protein: CASTPMNRGSQPQHF; CDR3 DNA: TGTGCCAGTACCCCCATGAATAGGGGGAGTCAGCCCCAGCATTTT
clone size: .; V gene: TRBV12-3/TRBV12-4; D gene: .; J gene: TRBJ1-3; CDR3 protein: CASTPRLGNTIYF; CDR3 DNA: TGTGCCAGCACCCCACGGCTTGGAAACACCATATATTTT
clone size: .; V gene: TRBV27; D gene: .; J gene: TRBJ1-6; CDR3 protein: CASSFHRDSVPYNSPLHF; CDR3 DNA: TGTGCCAGCAGTTTTCACAGGGATTCTGTCCCCTATAATTCACCCCTCCACTTT
clone size: .; V gene: TRBV3-1/TRBV3-2; D gene: TRBD2; J gene: TRBJ2-5; CDR3 protein: CASGAAGGIKETQYF; CDR3 DNA: TGTGCCAGCGGGGCCGCGGGAGGGATCAAAGAGACCCAGTACTTC
clone size: .; V gene: TRBV30; D gene: .; J gene: TRBJ2-5; CDR3 protein: CAWTRRGVEETQYF; CDR3 DNA: TGTGCCTGGACTCGCAGGGGGGTAGAAGAGACCCAGTACTTC
clone size: once; V gene: TRBV30; D gene: TRBD2; J gene: TRBJ2-7; CDR3 protein: CAWSVQGGRGTYEQYF; CDR3 DNA: TGTGCCTGGAGTGTACAGGGCGGGAGGGGCACCTACGAGCAGTACTTC
clone size: .; V gene: TRBV25-1; D gene: .; J gene: TRBJ2-1; CDR3 protein: CASISYDEQFF; CDR3 DNA: TGTGCCAGCATCTCATACGATGAGCAGTTCTTC
clone size: .; V gene: TRBV5-1; D gene: .; J gene: TRBJ2-7; CDR3 protein: CASSLEGLTSYEQYF; CDR3 DNA: TGCGCCAGCAGCTTGGAAGGGCTGACCTCCTACGAGCAGTACTTC
clone size: few; V gene: TRBV19; D gene: .; J gene: TRBJ1-3; CDR3 protein: CASSGRAFSGNTIYF; CDR3 DNA: TGTGCCAGTAGTGGCAGGGCCTTCTCTGGAAACACCATATATTTT
clone size: .; V gene: TRBV2; D gene: .; J gene: TRBJ2-1; CDR3 protein: CASSQDRSSYNEQFF; CDR3 DNA: TGTGCCAGCAGCCAAGACAGGAGCTCCTACAATGAGCAGTTCTTC
clone size: .; V gene: TRBV7-9; D gene: .; J gene: TRBJ2-3; CDR3 protein: CASSAGAIGTDTQYF; CDR3 DNA: TGTGCCAGCAGCGCAGGGGCCATAGGCACAGATACGCAGTATTTT
clone size: .; V gene: TRBV20-1; D gene: .; J gene: TRBJ2-3; CDR3 protein: CSALRGDTQYF; CDR3 DNA: TGCAGTGCCCTCCGCGGAGATACGCAGTATTTT
clone size: .; V gene: TRBV29-1; D gene: TRBD1; J gene: TRBJ1-2; CDR3 protein: CSVVTGGYGYTF; CDR3 DNA: TGCAGCGTTGTAACAGGGGGCTATGGCTACACCTTC
clone size: .; V gene: TRBV7-9; D gene: TRBD1; J gene: TRBJ2-4; CDR3 protein: CASRLQGADIQYF; CDR3 DNA: TGTGCCAGCAGATTACAGGGGGCGGACATTCAGTACTTC
clone size: .; V gene: TRBV6-5; D gene: TRBD2; J gene: TRBJ2-7; CDR3 protein: CASSRTSTGEQYF; CDR3 DNA: TGTGCCAGCAGTCGGACTAGCACCGGCGAGCAGTACTTC
clone size: .; V gene: TRBV19; D gene: TRBD1; J gene: TRBJ1-2; CDR3 protein: CASTPRTGYYGYTF; CDR3 DNA: TGTGCCAGTACCCCTCGGACAGGGTACTATGGCTACACCTTC
clone size: .; V gene: TRBV15; D gene: .; J gene: TRBJ1-1; CDR3 protein: CATSREGGPAGAFF; CDR3 DNA: TGTGCCACCAGCAGAGAGGGTGGCCCCGCGGGAGCTTTCTTT
clone size: .; V gene: TRBV11-2; D gene: .; J gene: TRBJ2-3; CDR3 protein: CASSYDQPQDTQYF; CDR3 DNA: TGTGCCAGCAGCTACGACCAACCCCAAGATACGCAGTATTTT
clone size: once; V gene: TRBV7-3; D gene: .; J gene: TRBJ2-3; CDR3 protein: CASKQGGGTDTQYF; CDR3 DNA: TGTGCCAGCAAACAGGGCGGGGGCACAGATACGCAGTATTTT
clone size: .; V gene: TRBV7-6; D gene: TRBD1; J gene: TRBJ2-7; CDR3 protein: CASSMARDRLREQYF; CDR3 DNA: TGTGCCAGCAGCATGGCCCGGGACAGATTACGCGAGCAGTACTTC
clone size: .; V gene: TRBV18; D gene: .; J gene: TRBJ2-7; CDR3 protein: CASSPSVYEQYF; CDR3 DNA: TGTGCCAGCTCACCCTCGGTCTACGAGCAGTACTTC
clone size: once; V gene: TRBV6-1; D gene: .; J gene: TRBJ2-3; CDR3 protein: CASSEIGPTQYF; CDR3 DNA: TGTGCCAGCAGTGAAATCGGCCCTACGCAGTATTTT
clone size: .; V gene: TRBV10-3; D gene: TRBD2; J gene: TRBJ2-3; CDR3 protein: CAITRGGGVDTQYF; CDR3 DNA: TGTGCCATCACTCGCGGGGGTGGGGTGGATACGCAGTATTTT
clone size: .; V gene: TRBV10-1; D gene: .; J gene: TRBJ2-7; CDR3 protein: CASSESGRGYEQYF; CDR3 DNA: TGCGCCAGCAGTGAGTCGGGCAGGGGCTACGAGCAGTACTTC
clone size: .; V gene: TRBV18; D gene: TRBD2; J gene: TRBJ2-2; CDR3 protein: CASSPLLAGRVSNTGELFF; CDR3 DNA: TGTGCCAGCTCACCACTCCTAGCGGGGCGCGTATCGAACACCGGGGAGCTGTTTTTT
clone size: once; V gene: TRBV27; D gene: .; J gene: TRBJ2-1; CDR3 protein: CASSLFLGKVNNEQFF; CDR3 DNA: TGTGCCAGCAGTTTATTTTTGGGCAAGGTCAACAATGAGCAGTTCTTC
clone size: .; V gene: TRBV24-1; D gene: TRBD1; J gene: TRBJ1-2; CDR3 protein: CATSDQQGGYGYTF; CDR3 DNA: TGTGCCACCAGTGATCAACAGGGGGGCTATGGCTACACCTTC
clone size: .; V gene: TRBV11-2; D gene: TRBD1; J gene: TRBJ2-5; CDR3 protein: CASSPGVRGETQYF; CDR3 DNA: TGTGCCAGCAGCCCAGGGGTCAGGGGGGAGACCCAGTACTTC
clone size: .; V gene: TRBV19; D gene: .; J gene: TRBJ2-7; CDR3 protein: CASSIGGVGEQYF; CDR3 DNA: TGTGCCAGTAGTATAGGGGGCGTGGGGGAGCAGTACTTC
clone size: once; V gene: TRBV9; D gene: .; J gene: TRBJ2-3; CDR3 protein: CASSVGLQRDTQYF; CDR3 DNA: TGTGCCAGCAGCGTAGGGCTACAGCGAGATACGCAGTATTTT
clone size: .; V gene: TRBV11-2; D gene: .; J gene: TRBJ2-3; CDR3 protein: CASSLNSMGSDTQYF; CDR3 DNA: TGTGCCAGCAGCTTAAACTCCATGGGGTCAGATACGCAGTATTTT
clone size: .; V gene: TRBV7-2; D gene: .; J gene: TRBJ1-2; CDR3 protein: CASSPNPGTVYGYTF; CDR3 DNA: TGTGCCAGCAGCCCAAATCCGGGAACGGTCTATGGCTACACCTTC
clone size: .; V gene: TRBV19; D gene: .; J gene: TRBJ2-2; CDR3 protein: CASSIGLLNTGELFF; CDR3 DNA: TGTGCCAGTAGTATAGGGCTATTGAACACCGGGGAGCTGTTTTTT
clone size: .; V gene: TRBV6-5; D gene: .; J gene: TRBJ1-5; CDR3 protein: CASSYGREADQPQHF; CDR3 DNA: TGTGCCAGCAGTTACGGCAGGGAGGCCGATCAGCCCCAGCATTTT
clone size: .; V gene: TRBV27; D gene: .; J gene: TRBJ1-2; CDR3 protein: CASSPQGGSYGYTF; CDR3 DNA: TGTGCCAGCAGTCCGCAGGGTGGGAGCTATGGCTACACCTTC
clone size: .; V gene: TRBV2; D gene: .; J gene: TRBJ1-3; CDR3 protein: CASRGRAIGNTIYF; CDR3 DNA: TGTGCCAGCAGAGGACGGGCGATAGGAAACACCATATATTTT
clone size: .; V gene: TRBV27; D gene: TRBD2; J gene: TRBJ2-5; CDR3 protein: CATRLAGEETQYF; CDR3 DNA: TGTGCCACGCGACTAGCGGGAGAAGAGACCCAGTACTTC
clone size: .; V gene: TRBV21-1; D gene: .; J gene: TRBJ1-1; CDR3 protein: CASSVRDRPFEAFF; CDR3 DNA: TGTGCCAGCAGCGTCAGGGATCGCCCCTTTGAAGCTTTCTTT
clone size: .; V gene: TRBV2; D gene: TRBD1; J gene: TRBJ1-6; CDR3 protein: CASSPPWDRNSPLHF; CDR3 DNA: TGTGCCAGCAGTCCGCCCTGGGACAGAAATTCACCCCTCCACTTT
clone size: .; V gene: TRBV6-4; D gene: .; J gene: TRBJ2-3; CDR3 protein: CASSDSLRGGRALDTQYF; CDR3 DNA: TGTGCCAGCAGTGACTCGTTGAGGGGTGGCAGGGCCCTGGATACGCAGTATTTT
clone size: .; V gene: TRBV18; D gene: .; J gene: TRBJ2-2; CDR3 protein: CASSPMRAPGELFF; CDR3 DNA: TGTGCCAGCTCACCAATGAGGGCCCCCGGGGAGCTGTTTTTT
clone size: .; V gene: TRBV7-3; D gene: .; J gene: TRBJ2-1; CDR3 protein: CASSLTSSRDPRDNEQFF; CDR3 DNA: TGTGCCAGCAGCTTAACCTCCTCCAGAGACCCCAGGGACAATGAGCAGTTCTTC
clone size: .; V gene: TRBV9; D gene: .; J gene: TRBJ1-2; CDR3 protein: CASSSARGTYGYTF; CDR3 DNA: TGTGCCAGCAGCTCCGCGAGAGGGACCTATGGCTACACCTTC